This T cell receptor (beta chain) emerged from a study of blood T cell repertoires in COVID-19. About the study: Nucleic acid was either cDNA or gDNA, and it came from T cells, B-cell-depleted T cells, or PBMCs.

V lost 3 bases to trimming and J lost 6 bases; unmatched junction nucleotides: 14. The CDR3 consists of 18 residues. In germline, CDR1 is MDHEN, CDR2 SYDVKM. Clones were sequenced by immunoSEQ multiplex PCR, and TCRdb holds only the in-frame ones, with some missing. The sample lists around 76,000 clones, 65% to 80% occurring once. The specimen was peripheral blood. V and J are TRBV28 and TRBJ1-6, with 7 bases lining up with TRBD1. This clonotype was obtained from a woman older than 75 with active or convalescent COVID-19. The CDR3 DNA is TGTGCCAGCAGTTTTGGGGAAACAGGGGATTTCCTTAATTCACCCCTCCACTTT. The encoded protein is CASSFGETGDFLNSPLHF.